One sample yielded the 26 T cell receptor beta chains listed below, sequenced in a study of cytotoxic CD8 clonotypes in ibrutinib-treated CLL. Clones were read by immunoSEQ multiplex PCR, and TCRdb kept only the in-frame ones, dropping some. The sample has about 50,000 clones, 57% seen once. This sample comprised PBMCs, obtained after 24 months of ibrutinib treatment. The receptors stem from a human donor with chronic lymphocytic leukemia.

The chain is built from TRBV7-3 and TRBJ2-1; 10 nucleotides agree with TRBD1. The ends lost 2 bases at V and 4 bases at J; junction bases unmatched: 2. This CDR3 spans 15 amino acids. CDR1 and CDR2 from the germline V gene are SGHTA and FQGTGA. The CDR3 loop is CASSLAGQGYNEQFF. The CDR3 DNA sequence: TGTGCCAGCAGCTTAGCGGGACAGGGGTACAATGAGCAGTTCTTC.

The chain has TRBV6-4 and TRBJ2-1; no firm D call. The germline V gene encodes CDR1 MRHNA and CDR2 SNTAGT. V lost 5 bases and J 1 base, leaving 18 bases between the germline ends. The CDR3 extends over 17 amino acids. For the CDR3, the DNA is TGTGCCAGCAGTCCTGGATGGGGAAAGGGTTCCTACAATGAGCAGTTCTTC. It codes for CASSPGWGKGSYNEQFF.

This clone was observed many times. The chain combines TRBV10-1 with TRBJ2-1; the D is unclear. Germline V lookup: CDR1 WNHNN, CDR2 SYGVQD (reference sequence). The V gene lost 5 bases and the J gene lost 9 bases, with 14 bases spanning the gap. This CDR3 has 13 amino acids. Here the CDR3 reads CASSPDVVSEQFF. The CDR3, as DNA: TGCGCCAGCAGTCCGGACGTAGTCAGTGAGCAGTTCTTC.

The rearrangement joins TRBV10-3 to TRBJ1-2, with D possibly matching TRBD1 (5 bases). V was pared by 4 bases and J by 9 bases, with 18 bases between. The CDR3 extends over 14 amino acids. Per germline, CDR1 ENHRY and CDR2 SYGVKD. CDR3 coding DNA: TGTGCCATCAGTGGGAGTGGGGACGAAAGGAGCTACACCTTC. Its translation: CAISGSGDERSYTF.

The DNA for the CDR3 is TGTGCCAGCACCCCTTATTCCCAAGAGACCCAGTACTTC. Encoded protein: CASTPYSQETQYF. The chain is built from TRBV5-6 and TRBJ2-5; D is ambiguous. The CDR3 loop spans 13 amino acids. Trimming took 6 bases from V and 1 from J, leaving 10 bases between them. Germline V CDR1 and CDR2: SGHDT, YYEEEE.

The rearrangement links TRBV5-1 to TRBJ1-1, with D possibly TRBD1 on 5 matching bases. The length of the CDR3 is 15 residues. Germline V gene data show CDR1 as SGHRS and CDR2 as YFSETQ. Trimming pared 2 bases from V and 1 base from J, leaving 12 bases between. CDR3 region: CASSFDPGPNTEAFF. The CDR3 DNA reads TGCGCCAGCAGCTTCGATCCGGGACCGAACACTGAAGCTTTCTTT.

With regard to this clone: A read error may produce the germline difference seen at one junction end. This chain joins TRBV5-1 and TRBJ1-2; TRBD1 might be the D (6 bases). Germline CDR1 SGHRS, CDR2 YFSETQ. CDR3 size: 13 residues. Here the CDR3 reads CASSLQAGGGYTF. DNA for the CDR3: TGTGCCAGCAGCCTCCAGGCCGGAGGGGGATACACCTTC.

This sequence joins TRBV5-1 and TRBJ1-6, with 8 bases that match TRBD1. The germline CDR1 and CDR2 sequences are SGHRS and YFSETQ. The CDR3 extends over 15 amino acids. Trimming took 9 bases from V and 4 from J; bases not matched to a gene: 9. The CDR3, as DNA: TGCGCCACGACCGCCGGGACAGGATATAATTCACCCCTCCACTTT. It translates to CATTAGTGYNSPLHF. The entire variable domain, with the rest obtained from reference TRBV5-1 and TRBJ1-6, is as follows: KAGVTQTPRYLIKTRGQQVTLSCSPISGHRSVSWYQQTPGQGLQFLFEYFSETQRNKGNFPGRFSGRQFSNSRSEMNVSTLELGDSALYLCATTAGTGYNSPLHFGNGTRLTVT.

This sequence joins TRBV11-2 and TRBJ1-6, with D unclear. Germline V gene lookup returns CDR1 SGHAT and CDR2 FQNNGV. Trimming left V 5 bases short and J 7 bases short, with 9 bases between. There are 13 residues in the CDR3. In DNA form, the CDR3 reads TGTGCCAGCAGCCTCTTTTGGAATTCACCCCTCCACTTT. Residues: CASSLFWNSPLHF.

The chain has TRBV5-3 and TRBJ1-4, with unresolved D. TRBV5-3 is noted as an ORF with a role that remains uncertain. Trimming pared 0 bases from V and 14 bases from J, leaving 29 bases between. The CDR3 runs to 18 residues. DNA for the CDR3: TGTGCCAGAAGCTTGGAAAATGAATTGGGCAGGCAATTATTCCGCCTGTTTTTT. Protein sequence: CARSLENELGRQLFRLFF.

The rearrangement uses TRBV20-1 and TRBJ2-1, with D possibly being TRBD1 (5 bases). Trimming stripped 8 bases from V and 8 bases from J, with 13 bases between. The CDR3 runs to 11 residues. The germline V gene has CDR1 DFQATT and CDR2 SNEGSKA (reference sequence). The CDR3 coding sequence is TGCAGTCCCCTGGGGCGGTATGAGCAGTTCTTC. Residues: CSPLGRYEQFF.

CDR3 DNA sequence: TGTGCCAGCAATGGCAGGGGGCTTTTAGATACGCAGTATTTT. Its protein product is CASNGRGLLDTQYF. The chain recombines TRBV6-6 with TRBJ2-3; TRBD1 agrees at 8 bases. Per the germline V gene, CDR1 is MNHNY and CDR2 is SVGAGI (reference sequence). The length of the CDR3 is 14 residues. Trimming at V came to 7 bases and at J to 5 bases, leaving 8 bases not matched to a gene.

This clone was recorded only once. J is TRBJ2-7 and V is TRBV10-1, with D perhaps TRBD2 (6 bases). Per germline, CDR1 WNHNN and CDR2 SYGVQD (reference sequence). The CDR3 sequence is 14 residues long. Trimming stripped 3 bases from V and 2 bases from J, with 11 bases between. CDR3 nucleotide sequence: TGCGCCAGCAGTGAATCGGCGGGGCCCTACGAGCAGTACTTC. The encoded protein is CASSESAGPYEQYF.

This clone was picked up a small number of times. The junction departs from the called germline gene at one end, perhaps through a read error. This chain connects TRBV7-2 to TRBJ2-2; 7 bases align to TRBD1. The CDR3 runs 14 residues. Germline lookup yields CDR1 SGHTA and CDR2 FQGNSA. CDR3 sequence reads: CASSLDRGPGELFF. CDR3 DNA: TGTGCCAGCAGTTTAGATAGGGGGCCCGGGGAGCTGTTTTTT.

This chain links TRBV11-1 with TRBJ1-1, with D possibly being TRBD1 (5 bases). CDR1 is SGHAT, CDR2 FQDESV, per germline (reference sequence). The length of the CDR3 is 14 residues. Trimming stripped 5 bases from V and 4 bases from J, with 14 bases between. The CDR3 bases are TGTGCCAGCAGCCCCCGTCAGGGTATCACTGAAGCTTTCTTT. It yields the protein CASSPRQGITEAFF.

The V call is TRBV25-1, the J call TRBJ1-2; D is unresolved. The CDR3 length is 13 residues. V lost 5 bases to trimming and J lost 7 bases, with 14 bases between them. Germline V gene data show CDR1 as MGHDK and CDR2 as SYGVNS. CDR3 sequence reads: CASSLINSGGYTF. CDR3 in DNA: TGTGCCAGCAGTCTTATCAACTCCGGTGGCTACACCTTC.

This clone has a handful of counts. The CDR3 reads CASSFHEGGLFNGYTF. The CDR3 bases are TGTGCCAGCAGTTTTCATGAGGGGGGATTATTTAATGGCTACACCTTC. This chain links TRBV27 with TRBJ1-2; a possible D gene is TRBD1 (6 bases). The V gene lost 3 bases and the J gene lost 6 bases, with 20 bases spanning the gap. The CDR3 spans 16 residues. CDR1 is MNHEY, CDR2 SMNVEV, per germline (reference sequence).

The CDR3: CASSGVGGSEAFF. DNA for the CDR3: TGTGCCAGCAGTGGAGTTGGGGGGTCTGAAGCTTTCTTT. The V gene is TRBV6-4, the J gene TRBJ1-1, with a tentative D call TRBD1 (5 bases). This CDR3 has 13 residues. CDR1 is MRHNA and CDR2 is SNTAGT in the germline V gene. The V gene lost 4 bases and the J gene lost 6 bases, with 12 bases spanning the gap.

This sequence joins TRBV12-2 and TRBJ1-6. TRBV12-2 is a listed pseudogene. The CDR3 contains 12 residues. CDR3 protein: CASRVRPVTLHF. The CDR3 DNA reads as TGTGCAAGTCGCGTTCGACCGGTCACCCTCCACTTT.

V gene TRBV5-1 combines with J gene TRBJ1-1; unclear D gene. Per the germline V gene, CDR1 is SGHRS and CDR2 is YFSETQ. V was cut by 5 bases and J by 11 bases, with 13 bases left in between. This CDR3 contains 11 residues. The DNA for the CDR3 is TGCGCCAGCAGGAGAGGAGGCGAGGCTTTCTTT. Its translation is CASRRGGEAFF.

The rearrangement joins TRBV5-6 to TRBJ2-7; D is unresolved. Trimming shortened V by 4 bases and J by 0 bases, and 8 bases separated the two germline ends. There are 13 residues in the CDR3. Germline V gene sequence: CDR1 SGHDT, CDR2 YYEEEE. The CDR3 loop is CASSPRSSYEQYF. The DNA for the CDR3 is TGTGCCAGCAGCCCAAGGTCCTCCTACGAGCAGTACTTC.

This clone was picked up a small number of times. The V and J genes are TRBV7-6 and TRBJ1-1, with D unresolved. The V and J ends lost 1 base and 12 bases respectively, with 9 bases between them. The length of the CDR3 is 11 residues. Germline CDR1 and CDR2: SGHVS and FNYEAQ. This CDR3 is CASSLDGMTFF. DNA of the CDR3: TGTGCCAGCAGCTTAGACGGAATGACTTTCTTT. The full variable domain, rest sourced from reference TRBV7-6 and TRBJ1-1, is GAGVSQSPRYKVTKRGQDVALRCDPISGHVSLYWYRQALGQGPEFLTYFNYEAQQDKSGLPNDRFSAERPEGSISTLTIQRTEQRDSAMYRCASSLDGMTFFGQGTRLTVV.

This clone was counted between two and nine times. The CDR3 here is CASSQDLGQINQPQHF. DNA for the CDR3: TGCGCCAGCAGCCAAGACTTAGGGCAGATCAATCAGCCCCAGCATTTT. The chain couples TRBV4-1 to TRBJ1-5; D call uncertain. CDR3 length: 16 residues. With 0 bases removed from V and 3 bases from J, the gap between germline ends came to 12 bases. Germline lookup yields CDR1 MGHRA and CDR2 YSYEKL.

This clone has only one observation. The genes are TRBV11-2 and TRBJ2-3; a possible D gene is TRBD2 (7 bases). V lost 1 base and J lost 5, with 13 bases in between. Germline CDR1 and CDR2: SGHAT and FQNNGV. This CDR3 has 15 residues. The CDR3 DNA is TGTGCCAGCAGCTTAGTCGGGGGGCCTGGAGATACGCAGTATTTT. Translation gives CASSLVGGPGDTQYF.

This clone was picked up a small number of times. V usage is TRBV2 and J usage is TRBJ1-1; D uncertain. This CDR3 comprises 14 residues. Germline CDR1 SNHLY, CDR2 FYNNEI. V gave up 6 bases and J gave up 1 base, with 12 bases separating them. The CDR3 coding sequence is TGTGCCAGCAGCGGAGGGTGGGGGAACACTGAAGCTTTCTTT. Translating gives CASSGGWGNTEAFF.

The CDR3 reads CASSEGQGARGYTF. The CDR3 DNA follows: TGTGCCAGTAGTGAAGGACAGGGGGCGCGGGGCTACACCTTC. The V and J genes are TRBV19 and TRBJ1-2, with 11 bases aligning to TRBD1. This CDR3 region has 14 residues. Germline CDR1 is LNHDA and CDR2 is SQIVND (reference sequence). After removal of 5 bases from V and 8 bases from J, the junction contained 7 bases not matched to a gene.